The subject of this entry is one T cell receptor beta chain. Its antigen is still unknown. The data were obtained in a study of vaccination effects on CD4 cells after COVID-19. Looking at the study overall: Post-vaccine sampling took place a median of 72 days after the second dose.

Expansion with viral peptide pools was applied to antigen-specific CD4+ T cells by the ViraFEST assay prior to sequencing. Following an approximately ten-day culture, CD4+ T cells were purified. BNT162b2 vaccine or mRNA-1273 vaccine was given to participants in two doses. Sequencing used immunoSEQ multiplex PCR; TCRdb keeps in-frame clones, though not all of them. The repertoire consists of 24,000 or so clones, with almost 70% occurring once and the leading ten covering around 8.4%. This CDR3 comprises 15 residues. Trimming cost V 5 bases and J 4 bases, with 15 bases left between them. Germline V gene data show CDR1 as LGHDT and CDR2 as YNNKEL (reference sequence).

The specimen comprised CD4+ T cells from PBMCs cultured with SARS-CoV-2 spike peptides, sampled after COVID-19 vaccination. This TCR derives from a human donor who received a COVID-19 vaccine. The rearrangement links TRBV3-1 (or the pseudogene TRBV3-2) to TRBJ2-1; perhaps TRBD1 as D (6 bases). Here the CDR3 reads CASSYGQTPYNEQFF. In nucleotides, the CDR3 is TGTGCCAGCAGCTATGGACAGACCCCGTACAATGAGCAGTTCTTC.